One and the same sample provided the 13 T cell receptor beta chains below, sequenced in a study of T cells in Graves' hyperthyroidism and ophthalmopathy. Template material for amplifying TCR beta CDR3 regions consisted of RNA transcripts. The HTBI primer set drove a first-round RT-PCR of the TCR CDR3. TCRdb reprocessed the multiplex PCR reads with MiXCR, giving one entry per CDR3 protein. Here the sample spans fewer than 450,000 distinct CDR3 sequences, about 14% being singletons. Sequenced material: blood. The receptors derive from a middle-aged man with Graves' ophthalmopathy.

This clonotype was observed many times. The chain links TRBV28 to TRBJ2-7; the match to TRBD1 covers 9 bases. The CDR3 is made up of 14 amino acids. The germline CDR1 and CDR2 sequences are MDHEN and SYDVKM. V lost 6 bases and J lost 4; bases outside the gene matches: 7. In DNA form, the CDR3 reads TGTGCCAGCAGGGGCACAGGGGGCGCTTACGAGCAGTACTTC. Its translation: CASRGTGGAYEQYF.

V is TRBV19 and J is TRBJ2-6; 10 bases line up with TRBD1. V trimming: 4 bases; J trimming: 1 base; junction bases outside the gene matches: 7. The germline CDR1 and CDR2 sequences are LNHDA and SQIVND (reference sequence). This CDR3 contains 18 residues. This chain's CDR3 is CASSSLPGQGSGANVLTF. CDR3 nucleotides: TGTGCCAGTAGTAGTCTCCCGGGACAGGGGTCTGGGGCCAACGTCCTGACTTTC.

This clonotype was seen at least ten times. This chain links TRBV6-2 or TRBV6-3 with TRBJ2-1; 10 positions agree with TRBD2. The CDR3 contains 17 residues. Germline assignment: CDR1 MNHEY and CDR2 SVGEGT. J was trimmed by 2 bases and V by 2 bases; bases with no gene match: 6. CDR3 sequence: CASSYASGRKTYNEQFF. DNA of the CDR3: TGTGCCAGCAGTTACGCTAGCGGGAGAAAGACCTACAATGAGCAGTTCTTC.

This clonotype has at least ten counts. The chain links TRBV10-2 to TRBJ2-7; the D call may be TRBD1 or TRBD2 (5 bases each). The length of the CDR3 is 14 residues. V lost 10 bases and J lost 0, with 16 bases in between. Germline CDR1 reads WSHSY; CDR2 reads SAAADI. The CDR3 bases are TGCGCCATCCAACGGGACCACAGCTCCTACGAGCAGTACTTC. It translates to CAIQRDHSSYEQYF.

This clonotype showed up many times. This sequence joins TRBV11-3 and TRBJ2-5, with D perhaps being TRBD1 or TRBD2 (5 bases each). V lost 2 bases, J lost 4 bases, and 8 bases lay in between. CDR1 is SGHNT and CDR2 is YENEEA in the germline V gene. The CDR3 is made up of 13 amino acids. DNA for the CDR3: TGTGCCAGCAGCTTATTCGGGACAGAGACCCAGTACTTC. This translates into CASSLFGTETQYF.

This clonotype came up a few times. V and J are TRBV6-1 and TRBJ1-2, with 7 bases identical to TRBD1. This CDR3 has 14 amino acids. In germline, CDR1 is MNHNS, CDR2 SASEGT. The junction had 9 bases not matched to a gene; V was cut back by 6 bases and J by 5 bases. The CDR3 DNA reads TGTGCCAGCAGACCCCCGGGACAGCTTTATGGCTACACCTTC. Translated: CASRPPGQLYGYTF.

This clonotype showed up just a few times. This chain uses TRBV27 with TRBJ2-7; TRBD1 agrees at 7 bases. Unmatched junction bases numbered 4, after V lost 3 bases and J lost 5 bases. Germline V CDR1 and CDR2: MNHEY, SMNVEV (reference sequence). The CDR3 is 13 amino acids. For the CDR3, the DNA is TGTGCCAGCAGTTTTCTCGGGACAGACGAGCAGTACTTC. Amino acid sequence: CASSFLGTDEQYF.

This clonotype has at least ten counts. CDR3 DNA: TGTGCCAGCAGTTTTACACGGACAGGGAATGGCTACACCTTC. Residues: CASSFTRTGNGYTF. The chain combines TRBV12-3 or TRBV12-4 with TRBJ1-2; 8 nucleotides line up with TRBD1. With V trimmed by 3 bases and J by 6 bases, 6 bases remained unmatched. The CDR3 length is 14 residues.

This clonotype was found many times. The chain couples TRBV28 to TRBJ2-7; possible D gene TRBD1, 6 bases. The germline V and J ends were trimmed by 6 bases and 4 bases, with 10 bases remaining between them. The CDR3 totals 12 residues. Per germline, CDR1 MDHEN and CDR2 SYDVKM. CDR3 sequence: CASRRRGYEQYF. For the CDR3, the DNA is TGTGCCAGCAGACGCAGGGGTTACGAGCAGTACTTC.

This chain links TRBV19 with TRBJ2-7; D possibly matches TRBD1 or TRBD2 (5 bases each). The CDR3 runs to 16 residues. Germline-derived CDR1 and CDR2 are LNHDA and SQIVND (reference sequence). Trimming shortened V by 3 bases and J by 6 bases, and 21 bases separated the two germline ends. The DNA for the CDR3 is TGTGCCAGTAGTATGGGACCGGGACCCCGGTCGGGCGAGCAGTACTTC. Its protein is CASSMGPGPRSGEQYF.

The table lists this clonotype with many counts. This chain links TRBV20-1 with TRBJ2-7, with a possible D match to TRBD2 (5 bases). Per the germline V gene, CDR1 is DFQATT and CDR2 is SNEGSKA (reference sequence). V lost 5 bases to trimming and J lost 3 bases, with 8 bases between them. The CDR3 has 11 amino acids. The CDR3 loop reads CSASTSYEQYF. The CDR3 nucleotides read TGCAGTGCTTCTACTAGCTACGAGCAGTACTTC.

The chain recombines TRBV10-2 with TRBJ1-5; TRBD1 aligns across 9 bases. V shed 0 bases and J 5 bases; nucleotides not matched to a gene: 8. Germline assignment: CDR1 WSHSY and CDR2 SAAADI. CDR3 length: 17 residues. The CDR3 protein is CASSESGTQGADQPQHF. CDR3 coding DNA: TGCGCCAGCAGTGAGTCAGGTACACAGGGGGCGGATCAGCCCCAGCATTTT.

CDR3 protein: CSAGGPLGYNEQFF. The CDR3 coding sequence is TGCAGTGCTGGCGGCCCCCTGGGGTACAATGAGCAGTTCTTC. The chain joins TRBV20-1 to TRBJ2-1; D uncertain. With 5 bases removed from V and 4 bases from J, the gap between germline ends came to 15 bases. The length of the CDR3 is 14 residues. Germline-derived CDR1 and CDR2 are DFQATT and SNEGSKA (reference sequence).